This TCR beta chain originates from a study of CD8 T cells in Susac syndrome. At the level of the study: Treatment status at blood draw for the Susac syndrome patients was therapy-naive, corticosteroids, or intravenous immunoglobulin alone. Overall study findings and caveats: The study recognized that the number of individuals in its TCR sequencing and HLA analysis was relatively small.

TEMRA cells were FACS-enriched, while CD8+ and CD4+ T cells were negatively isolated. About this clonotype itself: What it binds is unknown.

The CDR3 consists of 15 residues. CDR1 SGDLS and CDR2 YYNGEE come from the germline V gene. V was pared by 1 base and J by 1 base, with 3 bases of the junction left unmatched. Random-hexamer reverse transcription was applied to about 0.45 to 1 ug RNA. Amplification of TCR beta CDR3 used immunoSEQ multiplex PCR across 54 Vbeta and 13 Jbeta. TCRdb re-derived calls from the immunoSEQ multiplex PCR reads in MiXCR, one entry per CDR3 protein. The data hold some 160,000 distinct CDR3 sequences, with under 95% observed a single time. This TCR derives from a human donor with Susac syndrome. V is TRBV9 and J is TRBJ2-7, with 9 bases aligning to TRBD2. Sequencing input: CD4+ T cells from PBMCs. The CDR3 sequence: CASSVSGGKSYEQYF. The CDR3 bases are TGTGCCAGCAGCGTAAGCGGGGGGAAGTCCTACGAGCAGTACTTC. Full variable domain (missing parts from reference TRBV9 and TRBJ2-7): DSGVTQTPKHLITATGQRVTLRCSPRSGDLSVYWYQQSLDQGLQFLIQYYNGEERAKGNILERFSAQQFPDLHSELNLSSLELGDSALYFCASSVSGGKSYEQYFGPGTRLTVT.